The 15 T cell receptor beta chains below all came from one sample that was sequenced in a study of blood T cell repertoires in COVID-19. Using immunoSEQ multiplex PCR, the repertoire was profiled, and TCRdb retains in-frame clones only, with some absent. The repertoire holds some 260,000 clones, with roughly 87% as singletons. Sequenced material: PBMCs or T cells enriched from blood (not recorded which). The receptors come from a woman in her thirties with acute COVID-19.

The chain has TRBV28 and TRBJ2-2; D unclear. Trimming shortened V by 5 bases and J by 4 bases, and 14 bases separated the two germline ends. From germline, CDR1 is MDHEN and CDR2 SYDVKM. The CDR3 is 15 residues long. CDR3 sequence reads: CASSRRSSGTGELFF. The CDR3 region has the DNA TGTGCCAGCAGTCGTAGGAGTTCTGGCACCGGGGAGCTGTTTTTT. The full variable domain, with the rest looked up from reference TRBV28 and TRBJ2-2, is DVKVTQSSRYLVKRTGEKVFLECVQDMDHENMFWYRQDPGLGLRLIYFSYDVKMKEKGDIPEGYSVSREKKERFSLILESASTNQTSMYLCASSRRSSGTGELFFGEGSRLTVL.

The V gene is TRBV11-3, the J gene TRBJ2-7, with TRBD2 matching 7 bases. With V trimmed by 4 bases and J by 4 bases, 4 bases remained unmatched. The CDR3 covers 13 residues. From germline, CDR1 is SGHNT and CDR2 YENEEA. The CDR3 loop reads CASSSSGPYEQYF. In DNA, the CDR3 is TGTGCCAGCAGCTCTAGCGGACCGTACGAGCAGTACTTC.

The chain employs TRBV10-3 and TRBJ2-1; 11 bases are a match to TRBD2. CDR1 and CDR2 (germline): ENHRY, SYGVKD. Trimming cost V 10 bases and J 14 bases; bases outside gene matches: 13. This CDR3 has 13 amino acids. The CDR3 loop reads CATSGTSGAREFF. The CDR3 nucleotides are TGTGCCACCTCCGGGACTAGCGGAGCGAGGGAGTTCTTC.

The V call is TRBV6-5, the J call TRBJ1-5; 7 bases agree with TRBD1. Germline V gene sequence: CDR1 MNHEY, CDR2 SVGAGI. V lost 6 bases and J lost 3; bases outside the gene matches: 5. The CDR3 loop spans 14 amino acids. This CDR3 is CASSPGQANQPQHF. CDR3 in DNA: TGTGCCAGCAGCCCCGGACAGGCCAATCAGCCCCAGCATTTT.

The rearrangement uses TRBV7-6 and TRBJ2-5; TRBD2 agrees at 7 bases. CDR3 length: 15 amino acids. The germline V gene encodes CDR1 SGHVS and CDR2 FNYEAQ. J was trimmed by 2 bases and V by 5 bases; bases with no gene match: 8. The DNA for the CDR3 is TGTGCCAGCAGCGTGGATCTGGGGGGGCAAGAGACCCAGTACTTC. It is translated as CASSVDLGGQETQYF.

The chain combines TRBV19 with TRBJ2-1; possibly TRBD1 for D (5 bases). Between the trimmed V and J ends, which lost 7 bases and 7 bases, there was a span of 11 bases. Germline V gene lookup returns CDR1 LNHDA and CDR2 SQIVND (reference sequence). This CDR3 is 12 amino acids long. In DNA form, the CDR3 reads TGTGCCAGTAACGCAGGGATAAATGAGCAGTTCTTC. This sequence encodes CASNAGINEQFF.

CDR3 sequence (DNA): TGTGCCAGCAGCTTGGGGACTAGCGGAAAATCAGATACGCAGTATTTT. Protein sequence: CASSLGTSGKSDTQYF. The V and J genes are TRBV11-3 and TRBJ2-3; 11 bases are shared with TRBD2. The V gene's germline CDR1 is SGHNT and CDR2 YENEEA. This CDR3 is 16 amino acids long. Trimming cost V 3 bases and J 4 bases; bases outside gene matches: 6.

This clone was counted between two and nine times. The genes are TRBV9 and TRBJ2-2; 9 nucleotides agree with TRBD2. Germline values: CDR1 SGDLS, CDR2 YYNGEE. V dropped 10 bases and J dropped 6; count of bases not matched to a gene: 7. This CDR3 comprises 13 residues. The CDR3 protein is CASGTSFPGELFF. The CDR3 DNA follows: TGTGCCTCAGGGACTAGCTTTCCCGGGGAGCTGTTTTTT.

The chain combines TRBV21-1 with TRBJ2-7; no DNA check was done on the table's D call, TRBD1. TRBV21-1 is a pseudogene segment. The CDR3 is 15 residues long. CDR3 coding DNA: TGTGCCAGCAGCTTCCGGGACAGGGACTCCTACGAGCAGTACTTC. Encoded protein: CASSFRDRDSYEQYF.

This clone was seen a few times. This chain links TRBV29-1 with TRBJ1-1; D is ambiguous. The CDR3 is 11 amino acids. Germline V CDR1 and CDR2: SQVTM, ANQGSEA. Trimming left V 7 bases short and J 5 bases short, with 11 bases between. This CDR3 reads CSAVFRTEAFF. CDR3 coding DNA: TGCAGCGCCGTGTTTCGGACTGAAGCTTTCTTT.

V and J are TRBV5-8 and TRBJ1-2, with a possible D match to TRBD1 (6 bases). The V gene lost 0 bases and the J gene lost 3 bases, with 12 bases spanning the gap. Germline V gene sequence: CDR1 SGHTS, CDR2 YDEGEE. The CDR3 runs 15 residues. The CDR3 DNA reads TGTGCCAGCAGCTTGGTACAGGGAGTTTACTATGGCTACACCTTC. This gives the protein CASSLVQGVYYGYTF.

The gene calls are TRBV5-4 and TRBJ2-5, with TRBD2 matching 7 bases. CDR1 is SGHNT, CDR2 YYREEE, per germline (reference sequence). V lost 1 base, J lost 5 bases, and 5 bases stayed unmatched. The length of the CDR3 is 14 residues. The CDR3 DNA follows: TGTGCCAGCAGCTTGAACGTGGGGGGGGAGACCCAGTACTTC. Protein product: CASSLNVGGETQYF. Looking up the rest from reference TRBV5-4 and TRBJ2-5 gives the full variable domain: ETGVTQSPTHLIKTRGQQVTLRCSSQSGHNTVSWYQQALGQGPQFIFQYYREEENGRGNFPPRFSGLQFPNYSSELNVNALELDDSALYLCASSLNVGGETQYFGPGTRLLVL.

As regards this clone: Other DNA sequences in the same sample also yield this CDR3. The CDR3 DNA is TGTGCCAGCAGCCCTTACACAGATACGCAGTATTTT. Translation gives CASSPYTDTQYF. The gene calls are TRBV7-2 and TRBJ2-3, with no clear D. Trimming cost V 5 bases and J 2 bases, with 5 bases left between them. This CDR3 is built from 12 residues. The germline V gene encodes CDR1 SGHTA and CDR2 FQGNSA.

This chain joins TRBV20-1 and TRBJ1-2; D perhaps matches TRBD1 (5 bases). V lost 6 bases, J lost 6 bases, and 11 bases lay in between. CDR3 length: 11 residues. CDR1 DFQATT and CDR2 SNEGSKA come from the germline V gene (reference sequence). CDR3 sequence reads: CSAPGGHGYTF. The CDR3 nucleotides are TGCAGTGCCCCCGGGGGTCATGGCTACACCTTC.

V gene TRBV27 combines with J gene TRBJ2-3; TRBD2 matches at 8 bases. V lost 4 bases to trimming and J lost 8 bases; unmatched junction nucleotides: 14. The germline CDR1 and CDR2 sequences are MNHEY and SMNVEV (reference sequence). The CDR3 spans 16 residues. For the CDR3, the DNA is TGTGCCAGCAGTTCTCTTAGCGGGACCGCGGGGGGTACGCAGTATTTT. Amino acid sequence: CASSSLSGTAGGTQYF.